This T cell receptor (beta chain) emerged from a study of Ad26.COV2.S vaccination and SARS-CoV-2 variants. About the research overall: Ad26.COV2.S was injected intramuscularly once or twice, 56 days apart.

Produced via immunoSEQ multiplex PCR; TCRdb's table is partial and in-frame only. The repertoire holds fewer than 500,000 clones, with 90% as singletons. Worth noting for this clone: Its antigen is unidentified.

The CDR3 sequence is 17 residues long. Notes on the study in general: Compared with placebo recipients, vaccine recipients had higher spike-specific TCR breadth. CD8+ and CD4+ T cells specific for spike reportedly responded with substantial breadth after vaccination. There was a possibility that the TCR breadth and depth analyses underestimated total T cell responses.

This sample's treatment: some 20 received Ad26.COV2.S at low or high dose, single or two shots; five or six received placebo; per-sample allocation not given. Day 63 after the first injection of vaccine or placebo was the sampling time. This receptor was identified in a person between 18 and 65 years old who received the Ad26.COV2.S COVID-19 vaccine or a placebo. Sequences were derived from peripheral blood, sampled in a trial of Ad26.COV2.S vaccine versus placebo. The chain is built from TRBV21-1 and TRBJ2-7; the table's D gene call, TRBD2, was not cross checked with the DNA. TRBV21-1 is a pseudogene segment. This CDR3 is CASSKEQPGLASDEQYF. CDR3 coding DNA: TGTGCCAGCAGCAAAGAACAACCGGGACTAGCCTCCGACGAGCAGTACTTC.